One and the same sample provided the 10 T cell receptor beta chains below, sequenced in a study of T cells in tumors after PD-1 blockade (dated by TCRdb to the late 2010s). Interpreted using the paper, the time point label stands for: before anti-PD-1 therapy. Libraries came from the immunoSEQ multiplex PCR assay. Here the immuneACCESS table is served through TCRdb, limited to in-frame sequences with V and J called. Missing clones are a known gap in these copies; in checked studies unresolved V genes cover under half, and the rest lacks a known reason. The sample table records some 43,000 clones; 81% of these occur just once. The top ten constitute 4% to 4.5% of the sample. Sequencing used PBMCs, obtained before anti-PD-1 treatment. The receptors shown here come from a human donor with basal cell carcinoma.

The genes are TRBV30 and TRBJ2-7, with D maybe TRBD1 (5 bases). The germline V and J ends were trimmed by 3 bases and 4 bases, with 13 bases remaining between them. The length of the CDR3 is 13 residues. The germline CDR1 and CDR2 sequences are GTSNPN and SVGIG (reference sequence). CDR3 loop: CAWRAGSLYEQYF. The CDR3 bases are TGTGCCTGGAGGGCAGGGTCTTTGTACGAGCAGTACTTC.

J is TRBJ1-5 and V is TRBV7-2; D remains unclear. CDR3 length: 13 residues. With 1 base removed from V and 6 bases from J, the gap between germline ends came to 7 bases. Germline CDR1 reads SGHTA; CDR2 reads FQGNSA. The DNA for the CDR3 is TGTGCCAGCAGCTTAGGGTTGGCTCAGCCCCAGCATTTT. Translation: CASSLGLAQPQHF.

The chain has TRBV7-6 and TRBJ1-1; D gene uncertain. V lost 5 bases, J lost 2 bases, and 15 bases lay in between. The CDR3 is 15 residues long. Germline V gene data show CDR1 as SGHVS and CDR2 as FNYEAQ. CDR3 residues: CASSLTLVPNTEAFF. CDR3 nucleotide sequence: TGTGCCAGCAGCCTAACCCTCGTTCCAAACACTGAAGCTTTCTTT.

This chain uses TRBV7-9 with TRBJ2-7; D remains unclear. The V and J ends lost 3 bases and 2 bases respectively, with 2 bases between them. Germline V CDR1 and CDR2: SEHNR, FQNEAQ (reference sequence). The CDR3 spans 11 residues. The CDR3, as DNA: TGTGCCAGCAGCTTGACCTACGAGCAGTACTTC. It translates to CASSLTYEQYF.

The DNA for the CDR3 is TGTGCCAGCAGCCCGAAAACAGGGGGCGAGAAAGAGCAGTACTTC. Its protein is CASSPKTGGEKEQYF. The rearrangement joins TRBV3-1 (or the pseudogene TRBV3-2) to TRBJ2-7, with 9 bases aligning to TRBD1. Looked up from germline, CDR1 is LGHDT and CDR2 is YNNKEL (reference sequence). CDR3 length: 15 residues. V trimming: 4 bases; J trimming: 7 bases; junction bases outside the gene matches: 11.

The CDR3: CASSIDQGGRTKNIQYF. The CDR3 DNA sequence: TGTGCCAGTAGTATAGATCAAGGGGGCAGGACCAAAAACATTCAGTACTTC. The chain couples TRBV19 to TRBJ2-4; 7 bases agree with TRBD1. The CDR3 extends over 17 amino acids. The junction had 7 bases not matched to a gene; V was cut back by 0 bases and J by 2 bases. Per germline, CDR1 LNHDA and CDR2 SQIVND (reference sequence).

This chain links TRBV6-5 with TRBJ2-1, with D uncertain. There are 14 residues in the CDR3. Germline V CDR1 and CDR2: MNHEY, SVGAGI. V gave up 6 bases and J gave up 0 bases, with 9 bases separating them. CDR3 sequence: CASRQRPSYNEQFF. Here the CDR3 DNA reads TGTGCCAGCAGGCAGCGACCCTCCTACAATGAGCAGTTCTTC.

This clone is a singleton in its sample. The rearrangement links TRBV5-6 to TRBJ1-5; 8 bases map to TRBD1. V lost 1 base and J lost 7; bases outside the gene matches: 10. This CDR3 is built from 16 residues. The germline V gene encodes CDR1 SGHDT and CDR2 YYEEEE. CDR3 region: CASSLYAGGLGQPQHF. CDR3 DNA sequence: TGTGCCAGCAGCTTGTATGCAGGGGGCTTAGGGCAGCCCCAGCATTTT.

The chain couples TRBV27 to TRBJ2-7; 10 nucleotides match TRBD1. Germline CDR1 and CDR2: MNHEY and SMNVEV (reference sequence). The ends lost 10 bases at V and 12 bases at J; junction bases unmatched: 12. The CDR3 loop spans 12 amino acids. CDR3 amino acids: CATGQGGPFRYF. The DNA for the CDR3 is TGTGCCACCGGACAGGGGGGCCCTTTTCGGTACTTC.

The chain couples TRBV4-2 to TRBJ2-1; TRBD1 agrees at 12 bases. There are 17 residues in the CDR3. The V gene's germline CDR1 is LGHNA and CDR2 YNFKEQ. V lost 2 bases, J lost 4 bases, and 6 bases stayed unmatched. The CDR3 region is CASSQFPGQGAYNEQFF. CDR3 nucleotide sequence: TGTGCCAGCAGCCAATTTCCGGGACAGGGGGCTTACAATGAGCAGTTCTTC.